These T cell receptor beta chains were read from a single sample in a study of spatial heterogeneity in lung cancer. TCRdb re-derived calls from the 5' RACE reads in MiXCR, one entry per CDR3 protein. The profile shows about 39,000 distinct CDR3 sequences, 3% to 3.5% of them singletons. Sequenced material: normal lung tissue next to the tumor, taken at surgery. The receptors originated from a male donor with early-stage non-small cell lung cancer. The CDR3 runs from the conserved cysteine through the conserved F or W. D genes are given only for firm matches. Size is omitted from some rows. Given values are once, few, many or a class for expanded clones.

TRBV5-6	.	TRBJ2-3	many	CASGQQVTDTQYF	TGTGCCAGCGGGCAGCAAGTCACAGATACGCAGTATTTT
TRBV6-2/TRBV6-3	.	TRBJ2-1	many	CASSPLRDGPYNEQFF	TGTGCCAGCAGCCCTCTCCGGGACGGACCTTACAATGAGCAGTTCTTC
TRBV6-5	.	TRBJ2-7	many	CASSRTTREYEQYF	TGTGCCAGCAGTAGGACCACTAGGGAATACGAGCAGTACTTC
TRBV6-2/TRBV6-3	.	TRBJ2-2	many	CASTRPNGELFF	TGTGCCAGCACCCGGCCCAACGGGGAGCTGTTTTTT
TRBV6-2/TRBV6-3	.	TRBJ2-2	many	CASSYSTGYRTGELFF	TGTGCCAGCAGTTACTCAACTGGGTATAGAACCGGGGAGCTGTTTTTT
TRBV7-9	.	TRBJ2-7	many	CASSFGRTNEQYF	TGTGCCAGCAGTTTTGGTCGGACTAACGAGCAGTACTTC
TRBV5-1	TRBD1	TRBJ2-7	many	CASYPGTGLYEQYF	TGCGCCAGCTACCCGGGGACAGGGCTCTACGAGCAGTACTTC
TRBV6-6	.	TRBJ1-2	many	CASSPPRSLSYGYTF	TGTGCCAGCAGCCCCCCCCGGAGCCTAAGCTATGGCTACACCTTC
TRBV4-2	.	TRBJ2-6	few	CASSQVQTGSGANVLTF	TGTGCCAGCAGCCAAGTCCAGACAGGTTCTGGGGCCAACGTCCTGACTTTC
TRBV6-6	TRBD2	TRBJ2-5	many	CASSYDAQTSGRRETQYF	TGTGCCAGCAGTTACGACGCCCAGACTAGCGGGAGGAGGGAGACCCAGTACTTC
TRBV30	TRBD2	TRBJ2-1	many	CAWNRAGAARSQFF	TGTGCCTGGAATCGAGCGGGAGCGGCCAGAAGTCAGTTCTTC
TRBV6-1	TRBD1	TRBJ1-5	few	CASSEQTGVKHF	TGTGCCAGCAGTGAGCAGACAGGGGTGAAGCATTTT
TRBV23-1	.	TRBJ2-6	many	CARNRQAFSGANVLTF	TGCGCCAGAAATAGACAGGCCTTCTCTGGGGCCAACGTCCTGACTTTC
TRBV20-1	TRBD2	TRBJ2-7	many	CSALGGSSYEQYF	TGCAGTGCCCTAGGCGGGAGCTCCTACGAGCAGTACTTC
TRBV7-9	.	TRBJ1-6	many	CASRADSYNSPLHF	TGTGCCAGCAGGGCGGACAGCTATAATTCACCCCTCCACTTT
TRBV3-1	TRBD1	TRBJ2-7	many	CASSPSQGAMLVQYF	TGTGCCAGCAGCCCATCACAGGGGGCGATGTTAGTGCAGTACTTC
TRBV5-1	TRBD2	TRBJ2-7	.	CASSLAGEYEQYF	TGCGCCAGCAGCTTAGCGGGAGAATACGAGCAGTACTTC
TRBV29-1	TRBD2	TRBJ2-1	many	CSVELAGAALEFF	TGCAGCGTTGAACTAGCGGGAGCGGCTCTGGAGTTCTTC
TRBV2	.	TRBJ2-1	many	CASSELEQFF	TGTGCCAGCAGTGAACTTGAGCAGTTCTTC
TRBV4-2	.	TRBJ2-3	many	CASSQDQGRRRTSTDTQYF	TGTGCCAGCAGCCAAGATCAAGGGCGGCGCCGAACTAGCACAGATACGCAGTATTTT
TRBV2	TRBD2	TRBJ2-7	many	CASSPTSVNYEQYF	TGTGCCAGCAGTCCGACTAGCGTTAACTACGAGCAGTACTTC
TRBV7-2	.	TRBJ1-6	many	CASSPLLDSPLHF	TGTGCCAGCAGCCCTTTGTTGGATTCACCCCTCCACTTT
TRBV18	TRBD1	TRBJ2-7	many	CASSYQGDTYEQYF	TGTGCCAGCTCATACCAGGGGGACACCTACGAGCAGTACTTC
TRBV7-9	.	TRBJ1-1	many	CASSLTGGPEAFF	TGTGCCAGCAGCTTAACGGGAGGTCCGGAAGCTTTCTTT
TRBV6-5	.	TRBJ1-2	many	CASGRGGDYGYTF	TGTGCCAGCGGGAGAGGGGGAGACTATGGCTACACCTTC
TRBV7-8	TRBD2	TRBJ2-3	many	CASRGTSVESDTQYF	TGTGCCAGCAGGGGGACTAGCGTGGAATCGGATACGCAGTATTTT
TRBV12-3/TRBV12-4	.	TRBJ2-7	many	CASSLVGRRYEQYF	TGTGCCAGCAGTTTAGTGGGGAGACGGTACGAGCAGTACTTC
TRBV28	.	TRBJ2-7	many	CASGRGDLTSGEQYF	TGTGCCAGCGGCCGCGGGGACCTGACAAGTGGCGAGCAGTACTTC
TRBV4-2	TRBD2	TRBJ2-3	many	CASSQPPGLAGLSDTQYF	TGTGCCAGCAGCCAGCCCCCCGGTCTAGCGGGGCTATCAGATACGCAGTATTTT